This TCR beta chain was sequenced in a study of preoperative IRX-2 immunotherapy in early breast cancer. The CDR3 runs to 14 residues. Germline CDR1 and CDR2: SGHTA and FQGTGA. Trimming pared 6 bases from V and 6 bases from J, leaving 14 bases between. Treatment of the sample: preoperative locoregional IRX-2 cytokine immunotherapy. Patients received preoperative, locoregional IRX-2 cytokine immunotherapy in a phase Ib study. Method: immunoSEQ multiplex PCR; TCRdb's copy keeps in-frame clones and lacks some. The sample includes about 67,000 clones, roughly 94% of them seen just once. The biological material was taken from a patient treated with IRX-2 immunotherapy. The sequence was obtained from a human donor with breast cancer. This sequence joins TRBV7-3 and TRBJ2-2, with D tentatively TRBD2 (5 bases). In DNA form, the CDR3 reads TGTGCCAGCAGGACCCAGGCCGGGGCCGGGGAGCTGTTTTTT. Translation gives CASRTQAGAGELFF.